The T cell receptor beta chain under discussion was sequenced for a study of blood T cell repertoires in COVID-19 (dated by TCRdb to between 2020 and 2021). With respect to the entire study: The collaborator samples originated in the United States, Italy and Spain and spanned the acute and convalescent phases of COVID-19. The prospective study material was composed of cDNA or gDNA derived from T cells, B-cell-depleted T cells, or PBMCs. The dataset comprised deeply sampled blood TCRbeta repertoires from subjects exposed to, actively infected with, or recovered from COVID-19. The repertoires were made available in a free public database intended to serve as a resource for research on the immune response to SARS-CoV-2. Samples came from the ongoing ImmuneRACE study (first 160 participants) plus 1,254 subjects from 6 global collaborators. Sample metadata almost always included a de-identified subject ID, COVID-19 status, age in years and sex. Where available, HLA class I and class II types were taken from metadata supplied by the sample provider and were not determined by assay-based typing.

TCRbeta CDR3 regions were amplified from genomic DNA by means of the immunoSEQ Assay, a bias-controlled multiplex PCR. Per the original workflow: Within the assay, amplification of reference gene primers was used to estimate how many nucleated cells each sample contained. To quantify the absolute abundance of each unique TCRbeta CDR3 rearrangement, sequence reads were collapsed and filtered. For each sample, productive Simpson clonality was calculated as the square root of Simpson's diversity index across productive rearrangements. TCRdb's version of the immuneACCESS table is confined to in-frame rearrangements and falls short of the full clone set. An unresolved V gene accounts for under half of the shortfall where checked; the remainder is of unknown origin. That table furnishes V, J and clone size, whereas the DNA furnished D and trimming. The table for this sample lists under 150,000 clones; roughly 81% of them were counted only once. The ten largest make up 3.4% of the sample.

Paper-wide results and their limitations: The quantity of clinical and demographic metadata differed by source and by participant and was supplied without curation.

Details on this clone: The specificity of this receptor is unknown. Nothing much larger sits one base from this clone, and base qualities are not available.

In the germline V gene (reference sequence), CDR1 corresponds to WNHNN and CDR2 to SYGVQD. Trimming costs V 7 bases and J 5 bases, and their ends lie 23 bases apart. The CDR3 runs 16 residues from the cysteine to the phenylalanine. This entry keeps only the CDR3 DNA: 48 bases, framed from base 1. The collaborating institutions used their own protocols to collect whole blood in K2EDTA tubes. For TCRbeta analysis, collaborator samples were shipped as frozen whole blood, as isolated PBMCs, or as DNA extracted from either sample type. The rearrangement combines TRBV10-1 with TRBJ1-1; the D region possibly corresponds to TRBD1 (5 bases align). The source material was peripheral blood. The source is a man aged 35-49 years with acute or convalescent COVID-19. DNA sequence: TGCGCCAGCACCACTGTGGGGGGGAGTGAGGTTACTGAAGCTTTCTTT. Translated, this gives CASTTVGGSEVTEAFF.